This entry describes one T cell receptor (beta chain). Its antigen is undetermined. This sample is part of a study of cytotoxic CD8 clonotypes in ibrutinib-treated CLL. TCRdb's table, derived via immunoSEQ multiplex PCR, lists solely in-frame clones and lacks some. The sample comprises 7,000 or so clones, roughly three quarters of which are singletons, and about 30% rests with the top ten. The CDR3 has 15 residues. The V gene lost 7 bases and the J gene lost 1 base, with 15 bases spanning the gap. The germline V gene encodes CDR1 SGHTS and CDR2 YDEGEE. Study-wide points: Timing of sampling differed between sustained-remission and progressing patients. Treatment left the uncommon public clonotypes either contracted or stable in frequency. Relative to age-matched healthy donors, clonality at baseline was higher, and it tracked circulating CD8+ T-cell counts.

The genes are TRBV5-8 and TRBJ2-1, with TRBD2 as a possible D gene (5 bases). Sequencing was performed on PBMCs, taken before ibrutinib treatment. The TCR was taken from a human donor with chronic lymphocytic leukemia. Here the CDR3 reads CASLSVLFSYNEQFF. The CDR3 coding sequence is TGTGCCAGCCTTAGCGTACTATTTTCCTACAATGAGCAGTTCTTC.